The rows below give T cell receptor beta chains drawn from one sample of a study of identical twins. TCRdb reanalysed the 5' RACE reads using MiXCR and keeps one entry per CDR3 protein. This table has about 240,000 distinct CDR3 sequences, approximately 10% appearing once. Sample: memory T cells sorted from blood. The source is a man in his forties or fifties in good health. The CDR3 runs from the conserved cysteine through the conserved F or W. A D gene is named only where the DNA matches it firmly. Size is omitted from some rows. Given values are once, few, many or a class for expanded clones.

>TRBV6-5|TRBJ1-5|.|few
CASSSRGFGNQPQHF
TGTGCCAGCAGTTCAAGGGGTTTTGGCAATCAGCCCCAGCATTTT
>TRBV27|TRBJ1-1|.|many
CASSLRLGAPSEAFF
TGTGCCAGCAGTTTACGTCTGGGGGCCCCGTCTGAAGCTTTCTTT
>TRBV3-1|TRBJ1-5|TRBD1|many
CASSQGQGSAGNQPQHF
TGTGCCAGCAGCCAAGGACAGGGTAGCGCGGGAAATCAGCCCCAGCATTTT
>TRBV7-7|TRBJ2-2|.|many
CASSLGVGGELFF
TGTGCTAGCAGCTTAGGAGTTGGGGGGGAGCTGTTTTTT
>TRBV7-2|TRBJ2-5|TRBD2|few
CASSSGLAGRYQETQYF
TGTGCCAGCAGCTCGGGACTAGCGGGCCGGTACCAAGAGACCCAGTACTTC
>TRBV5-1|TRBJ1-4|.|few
CASSLAGNNNEKLFF
TGCGCCAGCAGCCTGGCGGGGAATAATAATGAAAAACTGTTTTTT
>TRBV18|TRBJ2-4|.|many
CASSLGAENIQYF
TGTGCCAGCTCACTTGGGGCCGAAAACATTCAGTACTTC
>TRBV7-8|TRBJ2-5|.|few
CASSSESLVYKPETQYF
TGTGCCAGCAGCTCTGAAAGCCTAGTTTATAAGCCAGAGACCCAGTACTTC
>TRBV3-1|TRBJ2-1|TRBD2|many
CASSRRQSGGVGEQFF
TGTGCCAGCAGCCGGAGACAAAGCGGGGGGGTTGGGGAGCAGTTCTTC
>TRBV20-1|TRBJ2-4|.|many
CSAESGLPGNIQYF
TGCAGTGCGGAGTCGGGACTGCCGGGAAACATTCAGTACTTC
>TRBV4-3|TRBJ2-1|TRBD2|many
CASSQGGLAGEQFF
TGCGCCAGCAGCCAAGGGGGACTAGCGGGTGAGCAGTTCTTC
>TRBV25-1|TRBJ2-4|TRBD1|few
CASSEYPPDRGENIQYF
TGTGCCAGCAGTGAATACCCTCCCGACAGGGGGGAAAACATTCAGTACTTC
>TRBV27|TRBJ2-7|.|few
CASSLSARTDYEQYF
TGTGCCAGCAGTTTATCTGCCAGGACCGACTACGAGCAGTACTTC
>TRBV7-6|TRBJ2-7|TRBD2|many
CASSEIAGSSYEQYF
TGTGCCAGCAGCGAAATAGCGGGTAGCTCCTACGAGCAGTACTTC
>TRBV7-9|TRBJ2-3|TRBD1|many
CASSARQGVSDTQYF
TGTGCCAGCAGCGCCAGACAGGGTGTATCTGATACGCAGTATTTT
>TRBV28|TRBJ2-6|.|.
CASSLSRRSGANVLTF
TGTGCCAGCAGTTTATCGCGACGGTCTGGGGCCAACGTCCTGACTTTC
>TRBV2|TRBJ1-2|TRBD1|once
CASTPGGGYTF
TGTGCCAGCACCCCAGGGGGTGGCTACACCTTC
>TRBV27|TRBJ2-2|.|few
CASSLSGNSGELFF
TGTGCCAGCAGTTTATCCGGGAACTCCGGGGAGCTGTTTTTT
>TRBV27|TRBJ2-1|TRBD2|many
CASSLVAGAVYNEQFF
TGTGCCAGCAGTTTAGTAGCGGGAGCTGTCTACAATGAGCAGTTCTTC
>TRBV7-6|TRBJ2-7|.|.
CASSLATSSYEQYF
TGTGCCAGCAGCTTAGCGACTAGTTCCTACGAGCAGTACTTC
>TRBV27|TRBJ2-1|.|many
CASSLSSPPGPEQFF
TGTGCCAGCAGTTTATCGAGCCCCCCCGGCCCTGAGCAGTTCTTC
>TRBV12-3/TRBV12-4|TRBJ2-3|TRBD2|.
CASTRTVAGVTDTQYF
TGTGCCAGCACCAGAACAGTGGCGGGAGTTACAGATACGCAGTATTTT
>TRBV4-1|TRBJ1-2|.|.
CASSQPGHGYGYTF
TGCGCCAGCAGCCAACCGGGACACGGCTATGGCTACACCTTC
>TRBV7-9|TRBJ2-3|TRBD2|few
CASSLRTRSDTQYF
TGTGCCAGCAGTCTAAGGACTAGATCAGATACGCAGTATTTT
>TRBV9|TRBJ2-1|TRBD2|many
CASSVASGIESYNEQFF
TGTGCCAGCAGCGTGGCTAGCGGGATCGAATCCTACAATGAGCAGTTCTTC
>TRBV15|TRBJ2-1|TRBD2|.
CATSRDWAGGPNEQFF
TGTGCCACCAGCAGAGATTGGGCGGGAGGGCCCAATGAGCAGTTCTTC
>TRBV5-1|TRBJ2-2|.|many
CASSLVKGGTGELFF
TGCGCCAGCAGCTTGGTGAAGGGGGGGACCGGGGAGCTGTTTTTT
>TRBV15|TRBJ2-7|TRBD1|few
CATSRDWTGFEQYF
TGTGCCACCAGCAGAGATTGGACAGGGTTTGAGCAGTACTTC
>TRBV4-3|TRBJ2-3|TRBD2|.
CASSQGLAGDTQYF
TGCGCCAGCAGCCAAGGACTAGCGGGAGATACGCAGTATTTT